This T cell receptor beta chain comes out of a study of T cell responses to AZD1222 COVID-19 vaccine. Points from the study as a whole: Spike-specific TCRs gained breadth and depth after people received two AZD1222 doses. Donors, mostly white British, included more females; clonal diversity was possibly underestimated.

On this clone: What it binds is unknown.

Only in-frame clones appear in the TCRdb table, and some are missing; sequencing was by immunoSEQ multiplex PCR. The data hold a few hundred thousand clones, with more than 80% observed a single time. The clonotype was recovered from an adult in good health. Sequencing was performed on peripheral blood, taken on day 0 of AZD1222 vaccination.

CDR3: CASSQTGDSQPQHF. In DNA form, the CDR3 reads TGTGCCAGCAGTCAGACAGGGGACAGTCAGCCCCAGCATTTT. This rearrangement joins TRBV2 to TRBJ1-5; 8 bases agree with TRBD1. This CDR3 region has 14 residues. Unmatched junction bases numbered 6, after V lost 5 bases and J lost 6 bases. Germline V gives CDR1 SNHLY, CDR2 FYNNEI.